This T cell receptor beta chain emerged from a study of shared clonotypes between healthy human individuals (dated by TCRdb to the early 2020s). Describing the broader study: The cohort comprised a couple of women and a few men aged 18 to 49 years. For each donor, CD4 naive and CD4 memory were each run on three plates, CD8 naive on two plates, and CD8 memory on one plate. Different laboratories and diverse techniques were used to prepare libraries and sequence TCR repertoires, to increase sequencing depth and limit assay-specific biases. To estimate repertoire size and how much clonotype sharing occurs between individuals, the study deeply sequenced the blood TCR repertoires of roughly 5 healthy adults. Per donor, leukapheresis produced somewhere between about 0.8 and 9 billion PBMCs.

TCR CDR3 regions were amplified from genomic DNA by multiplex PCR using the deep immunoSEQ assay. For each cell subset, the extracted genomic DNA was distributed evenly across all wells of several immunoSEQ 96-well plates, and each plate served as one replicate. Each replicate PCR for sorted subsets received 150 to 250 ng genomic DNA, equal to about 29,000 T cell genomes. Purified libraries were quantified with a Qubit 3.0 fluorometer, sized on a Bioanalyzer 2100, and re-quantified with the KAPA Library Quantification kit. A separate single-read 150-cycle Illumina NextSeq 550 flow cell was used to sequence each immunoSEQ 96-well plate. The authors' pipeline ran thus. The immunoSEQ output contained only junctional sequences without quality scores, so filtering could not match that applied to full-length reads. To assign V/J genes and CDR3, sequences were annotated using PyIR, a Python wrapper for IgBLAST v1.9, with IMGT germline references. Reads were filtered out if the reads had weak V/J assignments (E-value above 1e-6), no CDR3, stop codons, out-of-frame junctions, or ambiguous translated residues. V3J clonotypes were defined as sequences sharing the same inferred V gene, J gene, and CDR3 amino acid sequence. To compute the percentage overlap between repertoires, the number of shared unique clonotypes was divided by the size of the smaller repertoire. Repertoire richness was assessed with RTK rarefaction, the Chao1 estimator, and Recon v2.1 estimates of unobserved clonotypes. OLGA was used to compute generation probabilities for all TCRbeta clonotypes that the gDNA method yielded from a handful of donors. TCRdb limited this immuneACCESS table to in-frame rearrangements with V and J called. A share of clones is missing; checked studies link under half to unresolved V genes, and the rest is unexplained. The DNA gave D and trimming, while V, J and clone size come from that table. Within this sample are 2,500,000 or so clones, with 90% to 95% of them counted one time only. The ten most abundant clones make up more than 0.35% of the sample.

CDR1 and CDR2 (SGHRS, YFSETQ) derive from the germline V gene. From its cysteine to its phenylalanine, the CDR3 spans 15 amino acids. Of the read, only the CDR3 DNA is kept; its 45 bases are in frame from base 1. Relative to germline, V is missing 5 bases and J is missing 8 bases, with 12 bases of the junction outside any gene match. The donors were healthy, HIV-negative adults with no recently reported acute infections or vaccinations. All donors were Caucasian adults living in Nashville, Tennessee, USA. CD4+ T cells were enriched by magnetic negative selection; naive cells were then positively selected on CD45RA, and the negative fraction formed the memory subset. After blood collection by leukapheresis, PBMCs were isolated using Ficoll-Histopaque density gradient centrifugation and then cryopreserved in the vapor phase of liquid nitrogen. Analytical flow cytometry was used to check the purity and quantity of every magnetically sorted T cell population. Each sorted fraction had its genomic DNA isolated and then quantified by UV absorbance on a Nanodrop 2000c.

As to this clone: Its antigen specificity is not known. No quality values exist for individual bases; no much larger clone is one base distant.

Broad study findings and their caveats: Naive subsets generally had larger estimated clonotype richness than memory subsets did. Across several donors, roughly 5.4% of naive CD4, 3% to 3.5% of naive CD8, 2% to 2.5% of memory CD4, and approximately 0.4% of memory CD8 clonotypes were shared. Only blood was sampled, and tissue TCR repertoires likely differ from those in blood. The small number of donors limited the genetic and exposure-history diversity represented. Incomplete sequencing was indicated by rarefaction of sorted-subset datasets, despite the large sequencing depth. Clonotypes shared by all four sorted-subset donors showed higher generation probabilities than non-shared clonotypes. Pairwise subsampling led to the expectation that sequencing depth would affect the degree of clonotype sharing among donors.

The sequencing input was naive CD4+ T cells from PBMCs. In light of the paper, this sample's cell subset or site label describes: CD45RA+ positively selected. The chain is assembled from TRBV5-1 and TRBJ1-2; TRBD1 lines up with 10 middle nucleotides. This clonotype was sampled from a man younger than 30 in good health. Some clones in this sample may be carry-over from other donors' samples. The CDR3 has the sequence CASRFNSDRGTGYTF. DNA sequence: TGCGCCAGCAGGTTTAACTCGGACAGGGGGACCGGCTACACCTTC.